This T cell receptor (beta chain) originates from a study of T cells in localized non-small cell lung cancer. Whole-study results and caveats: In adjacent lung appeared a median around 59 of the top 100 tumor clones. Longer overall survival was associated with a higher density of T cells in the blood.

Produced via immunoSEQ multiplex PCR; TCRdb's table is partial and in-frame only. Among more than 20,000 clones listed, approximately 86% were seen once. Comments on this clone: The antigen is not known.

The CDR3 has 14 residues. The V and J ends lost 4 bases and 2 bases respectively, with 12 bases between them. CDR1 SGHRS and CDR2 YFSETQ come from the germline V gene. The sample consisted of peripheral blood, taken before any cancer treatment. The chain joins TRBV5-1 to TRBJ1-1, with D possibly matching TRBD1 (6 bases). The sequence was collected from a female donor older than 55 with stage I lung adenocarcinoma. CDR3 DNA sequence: TGCGCCAGCAGCCGCGGGACACCTAACACTGAAGCTTTCTTT. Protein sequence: CASSRGTPNTEAFF.